The clone carrying this TCR beta chain turned up a few times. Antigen unknown. The TCR-sequenced patients were a few responders to pembrolizumab. This sample stems from a study of PD-1 blockade in mismatch repair-deficient tumors. Notes on the study in general: Tumor-resident clones, often absent from pretreatment blood, expanded after pembrolizumab and then contracted.

This CDR3 comprises 12 residues. Per the germline V gene, CDR1 is SNHLY and CDR2 is FYNNEI. J gave up 10 bases and V 6 bases, and 7 bases lay outside the gene matches. Profiled with immunoSEQ multiplex PCR; TCRdb holds only in-frame clones, not every one. The sample records around 25,000 clones, approximately 88% being singletons. This receptor was taken from an adult with mismatch repair-deficient cancer. This material consisted of PBMCs, taken before pembrolizumab treatment. This rearrangement joins TRBV2 to TRBJ2-7; 9 nucleotides agree with TRBD1. Written as DNA, the CDR3 is TGTGCCAGCAGAGGGGACAGGGAATCCCAGTACTTC. Amino acid sequence: CASRGDRESQYF.